The 19 T cell receptor beta chains reported below all come from one sample, sequenced in a study of shared clonotypes between healthy human individuals. Sequenced by immunoSEQ multiplex PCR; TCRdb stores in-frame clones only, minus some. The sample includes some 2,100,000 clones, around 95% seen only once; the top ten take roughly 0.13%. The specimen sequenced was naive CD4+ T cells sorted from blood. As for subset: CD45RA+ positively selected. Every receptor here comes from a man aged 18-30 years in good health.

The chain joins TRBV6-1 to TRBJ2-7; D is tentatively TRBD1 or TRBD2 (5 bases each). Germline V gene data show CDR1 as MNHNS and CDR2 as SASEGT. Between the trimmed V and J ends, which lost 7 bases and 0 bases, there was a span of 16 bases. This CDR3 is 15 amino acids long. The CDR3 loop is CASNVTAAGSYEQYF. For the CDR3, the DNA is TGTGCCAGCAATGTGACAGCGGCGGGCTCCTACGAGCAGTACTTC.

The chain employs TRBV7-2 and TRBJ2-6; TRBD2 aligns across 12 bases. Germline-derived CDR1 and CDR2 are SGHTA and FQGNSA. The V gene end was trimmed by 5 bases and the J gene end by 12 bases; junction bases not matched to a gene: 14. The CDR3 is 17 residues long. In nucleotides, the CDR3 is TGTGCCAGCAGCCCTTTTGGACTAGCGGGAACCCAGAGCGTCCTGACTTTC. Protein sequence: CASSPFGLAGTQSVLTF.

The chain has TRBV10-1 and TRBJ1-2; D is ambiguous. The CDR3 totals 10 residues. V dropped 1 base and J dropped 8 bases, with 2 bases sitting between them. Germline loops: CDR1 WNHNN, CDR2 SYGVQD (reference sequence). CDR3 bases: TGCGCCAGCAGTGAGTTAGGCTACACCTTC. Amino acid sequence: CASSELGYTF.

In the case of this clone: Different DNA sequences within this sample yield the same CDR3. The rearrangement joins TRBV19 to TRBJ1-2; D is uncertain. Between the trimmed V and J ends, which lost 7 bases and 4 bases, there was a span of 13 bases. Per the germline V gene, CDR1 is LNHDA and CDR2 is SQIVND (reference sequence). CDR3 length: 13 amino acids. This CDR3 is CASTPGPGYGYTF. The CDR3 DNA reads as TGTGCCAGTACCCCAGGACCCGGCTATGGCTACACCTTC.

The gene calls are TRBV2 and TRBJ2-7; unclear D gene. The V gene lost 5 bases and the J gene lost 7 bases, with 12 bases spanning the gap. The CDR3 contains 12 residues. Germline CDR1 SNHLY, CDR2 FYNNEI. Written as DNA, the CDR3 is TGTGCCAGCAGTACGGCGCTGGGAGAGCAGTACTTC. Translated: CASSTALGEQYF.

This chain's CDR3 is CASRGTSGTLTGELFF. In DNA, the CDR3 is TGTGCCAGCAGGGGGACTAGCGGGACCCTCACCGGGGAGCTGTTTTTT. The chain combines TRBV9 with TRBJ2-2, with 13 nucleotides matching TRBD2. J was trimmed by 4 bases and V by 5 bases; bases with no gene match: 5. This CDR3 comprises 16 residues. Looked up from germline, CDR1 is SGDLS and CDR2 is YYNGEE.

The chain recombines TRBV5-3 with TRBJ2-7, with 8 bases fitting TRBD1. TRBV5-3 counts as an open reading frame of uncertain function. The CDR3 consists of 14 residues. The junction had 6 bases not matched to a gene; V was cut back by 4 bases and J by 3 bases. The CDR3 loop is CARSRDRTYYEQYF. CDR3 in DNA: TGTGCCAGAAGCCGGGACAGGACCTACTACGAGCAGTACTTC.

CDR3 DNA: TGTGCCTGGAGTCTTCAGGGGACTGACAAACTGTTTTTT. As protein: CAWSLQGTDKLFF. The chain is built from TRBV30 and TRBJ1-4, with D perhaps matching TRBD1 (6 bases). This CDR3 has 13 residues. With 2 bases removed from V and 11 bases from J, the gap between germline ends came to 15 bases. Germline loops: CDR1 GTSNPN, CDR2 SVGIG (reference sequence).

This clone came up once. Other DNA variants within this sample encode the same CDR3. The gene calls are TRBV7-2 and TRBJ2-2; D possibly corresponds to TRBD1 (5 bases). The length of the CDR3 is 13 residues. Looked up from germline, CDR1 is SGHTA and CDR2 is FQGNSA. The V gene lost 2 bases and the J gene lost 6 bases, with 7 bases spanning the gap. The CDR3 nucleotides read TGTGCCAGCAGCTTAAGGGGTTCCGGGGAGCTGTTTTTT. Its protein product is CASSLRGSGELFF.

The chain joins TRBV30 to TRBJ1-1; TRBD1 might be the D (6 bases). Deletions cut 1 base from V and 2 bases from J, with 11 bases between. CDR3 length equals 14 residues. Per germline, CDR1 GTSNPN and CDR2 SVGIG (reference sequence). The CDR3 region is CAWSAKGGNTEAFF. DNA of the CDR3: TGTGCCTGGAGTGCGAAGGGGGGCAACACTGAAGCTTTCTTT.

The chain links TRBV5-6 to TRBJ2-7; D perhaps matches TRBD1 (5 bases). Germline V gene data show CDR1 as SGHDT and CDR2 as YYEEEE. Between the trimmed V and J ends, which lost 3 bases and 3 bases, there was a span of 7 bases. CDR3 length: 12 residues. The CDR3: CASSSGHYEQYF. Written as DNA, the CDR3 is TGTGCCAGCAGCTCTGGACACTACGAGCAGTACTTC.

On this clone: At one end, the junction sequence differs from germline, possibly due to a read error. The sample holds other DNA sequences that translate to the same CDR3. The V and J genes are TRBV10-1 and TRBJ2-5, with 7 bases identical to TRBD2. Per the germline V gene, CDR1 is WNHNN and CDR2 is SYGVQD (reference sequence). The CDR3 has 15 amino acids. The CDR3 region is CASSESGLAEETQYF. CDR3 bases: TGCGCCAGCAGCGAGTCGGGGCTAGCGGAGGAGACCCAGTACTTC.

This clone was found once. V is TRBV9 and J is TRBJ2-7, with D maybe TRBD1 (6 bases). Trimming took off 0 bases at V and 3 bases at J, with 13 bases between the two ends. From germline, CDR1 is SGDLS and CDR2 YYNGEE. This CDR3 spans 15 amino acids. The DNA of the CDR3 is TGTGCCAGCAGCGTAGGCCAGGGGAAAGACTACGAGCAGTACTTC. This encodes CASSVGQGKDYEQYF.

J is TRBJ2-2 and V is TRBV6-1; possibly TRBD1 for D (6 bases). This CDR3 is built from 13 residues. V lost 6 bases to trimming and J lost 7 bases, with 12 bases between them. In germline, CDR1 is MNHNS, CDR2 SASEGT. DNA for the CDR3: TGTGCCAGCAGGGAACAGGGTGGCGGGGAGCTGTTTTTT. Encoded protein: CASREQGGGELFF.

The CDR3 DNA sequence: TGTGCCAGCAGTTACTTGCGGACAGGGGACAATGAGCAGTTCTTC. Its protein is CASSYLRTGDNEQFF. The chain links TRBV6-7 to TRBJ2-1; 9 positions match TRBD1. TRBV6-7 carries the ORF label, with uncertain function. The ends lost 1 base at V and 5 bases at J; junction bases unmatched: 3. This CDR3 spans 15 amino acids.

This chain joins TRBV5-4 and TRBJ2-5; 14 bases agree with TRBD2. The CDR3 extends over 16 amino acids. Germline CDR1 reads SGHNT; CDR2 reads YYREEE (reference sequence). Trimming cost V 4 bases and J 4 bases; bases outside gene matches: 6. The CDR3: CASSLGLAGASETQYF. The CDR3 nucleotides are TGTGCCAGCAGCCTGGGACTAGCGGGAGCGTCAGAGACCCAGTACTTC.

The chain combines TRBV6-4 with TRBJ2-3, with D hard to call. This CDR3 spans 13 amino acids. Germline CDR1 is MRHNA and CDR2 is SNTAGT. V lost 3 bases to trimming and J lost 3 bases, with 7 bases between them. CDR3 coding DNA: TGTGCCAGCAGTGAACGGTGGACAGATACGCAGTATTTT. Translation gives CASSERWTDTQYF.

This clone appeared a few times. A read error may account for a junction end that differs from germline. The genes are TRBV7-7 and TRBJ1-5, with 10 positions matching TRBD1. This CDR3 has 18 amino acids. Germline CDR1 reads SSHAT; CDR2 reads FNYEAQ (reference sequence). In DNA, the CDR3 is TGTGCTAGCAGCTTGACAGGGGGCGACCTTTATAGCAATCAGCCCCAGCATTTT. This translates into CASSLTGGDLYSNQPQHF.

This chain connects TRBV10-3 to TRBJ1-2; 8 bases agree with TRBD1. CDR3 length: 13 residues. The germline gives CDR1 ENHRY, CDR2 SYGVKD. V lost 2 bases, J lost 8 bases, and 4 bases stayed unmatched. The CDR3 reads CAISEPTGAGYTF. The CDR3 DNA reads as TGTGCCATCAGTGAGCCGACAGGGGCCGGCTACACCTTC.